This entry lists 24 T cell receptor beta chains sequenced from one sample in a study of post-analysis software for immune sequencing data. General study results and limits: Compared with controls, patients had more of 4 to 6 TRBV segments, including TRBV5-6, TRBV5-1 and TRBV20-1.

These TCRs are of unknown antigen specificity. Each TCR beta cDNA library carried unique molecular identifiers. TCRdb redid the calling of the PCR reads with MiXCR, one entry per CDR3 protein. Of 750,000 to 900,000 distinct CDR3 sequences detected, under 60% appear once; the ten largest clones hold just under 5%. The sample taken for sequencing was blood. The receptor source for this set is a girl between 10 and 17 years old with multiple sclerosis.

The chain uses TRBV9 and TRBJ2-7; 8 bases are shared with TRBD1. Germline CDR1 and CDR2: SGDLS and YYNGEE. The CDR3 totals 15 residues. Trimming cost V 0 bases and J 3 bases; bases outside gene matches: 5. CDR3 DNA: TGTGCCAGCAGCGTAGCCGTTGGGACAGGCTACGAGCAGTACTTC. Protein: CASSVAVGTGYEQYF.

The chain carries TRBV15 and TRBJ2-1; D might be TRBD1 or TRBD2, each matching 5 bases. Germline values: CDR1 LNHNV, CDR2 YYDKDF (reference sequence). The V and J ends lost 8 bases and 5 bases respectively, with 19 bases between them. The CDR3 consists of 15 residues. CDR3 bases: TGTGCCACCGGCCCGGGACCGAGCCCTGACAATGAGCAGTTCTTC. The encoded protein is CATGPGPSPDNEQFF.

This clonotype was found a few times. V gene TRBV12-3 or TRBV12-4 combines with J gene TRBJ2-4; D unresolved. The J call may be incorrect, as the DNA end agrees better with TRBJ2-7. This CDR3 region has 12 residues. The CDR3 DNA reads as TGTGCCAGCAGTTCGATGGCACCCGAGCAGTACTTC. It encodes CASSSMAPEQYF.

This clonotype was picked up a small number of times. This chain joins TRBV6-5 and TRBJ2-5, with D unclear. This CDR3 comprises 13 residues. Germline CDR1 reads MNHEY; CDR2 reads SVGAGI. V was pared by 6 bases and J by 4 bases, with 12 bases between. CDR3 bases: TGTGCCAGCAGACCGGAGACAATAGAGACCCAGTACTTC. Translating it yields CASRPETIETQYF.

Note on this clonotype: One end of the junction does not line up with germline, which may come from a read error. The CDR3 sequence: CRVEGGGGQFF. Written as DNA, the CDR3 is TGCAGAGTTGAGGGGGGTGGAGGGCAGTTCTTC. The V and J genes are TRBV29-1 and TRBJ2-1; D tentatively fits TRBD1 or TRBD2 (6 bases each). Germline CDR1 reads SQVTM; CDR2 reads ANQGSEA. The CDR3 is 11 amino acids.

This clonotype was observed a handful of times. This rearrangement joins TRBV10-3 to TRBJ2-3, with a tentative D call TRBD2 (6 bases). Germline CDR1 and CDR2: ENHRY and SYGVKD. CDR3 size: 16 residues. V gave up 4 bases and J gave up 1 base, with 15 bases separating them. The CDR3, as DNA: TGTGCCATCAGTGCCTCTCTAGCGTCTGGCACAGATACGCAGTATTTT. Its protein product is CAISASLASGTDTQYF.

A few counts support this clonotype. The chain combines TRBV20-1 with TRBJ2-7; 14 bases line up with TRBD2. The germline V gene has CDR1 DFQATT and CDR2 SNEGSKA (reference sequence). The CDR3 has 15 residues. Trimming at V came to 0 bases and at J to 4 bases, leaving 2 bases not matched to a gene. CDR3 protein: CSARDGLAGGYEQYF. The CDR3 region has the DNA TGCAGTGCTAGAGACGGACTAGCGGGAGGATACGAGCAGTACTTC.

V is TRBV24-1 and J is TRBJ2-1; 8 bases line up with TRBD2. The germline CDR1 and CDR2 sequences are KGHDR and SFDVKD. V lost 8 bases, J lost 5 bases, and 10 bases stayed unmatched. The CDR3 covers 15 residues. The CDR3 here is CATTPGTSRDNEQFF. Here the CDR3 DNA reads TGTGCCACCACCCCCGGGACTAGTAGGGACAATGAGCAGTTCTTC.

The chain links TRBV12-3 or TRBV12-4 to TRBJ2-5, with D possibly matching TRBD1 (5 bases). The length of the CDR3 is 14 residues. Trimming removed 2 bases at V and 5 bases at J, with 12 bases between. The CDR3 here is CASSLYWGGETQYF. DNA of the CDR3: TGTGCCAGCAGTTTATACTGGGGCGGTGAGACCCAGTACTTC.

The chain recombines TRBV13 with TRBJ2-3; 7 positions match TRBD1. V gave up 4 bases and J gave up 1 base; unmatched junction bases: 2. Germline values: CDR1 PRHDT, CDR2 FYEKMQ (reference sequence). The CDR3 contains 14 residues. This CDR3 reads CASSWGQRTDTQYF. CDR3 coding DNA: TGTGCCAGCAGCTGGGGACAGCGCACAGATACGCAGTATTTT. Together with reference TRBV13 and TRBJ2-3, the CDR3 gives the full variable domain: AAGVIQSPRHLIKEKRETATLKCYPIPRHDTVYWYQQGPGQDPQFLISFYEKMQSDKGSIPDRFSAQQFSDYHSELNMSSLELGDSALYFCASSWGQRTDTQYFGPGTRLTVL.

The V and J genes are TRBV6-2 or TRBV6-3 and TRBJ2-7; either TRBD1 or TRBD2 may supply D (5 bases each). The CDR3 has 11 amino acids. V gave up 8 bases and J gave up 3 bases, with 8 bases separating them. Germline CDR1 and CDR2: MNHEY and SVGEGT. The CDR3 loop is CASGTYYEQYF. The CDR3 bases are TGTGCCAGCGGGACCTACTACGAGCAGTACTTC.

The chain recombines TRBV20-1 with TRBJ2-7; 8 bases match TRBD2. CDR3 length: 15 residues. The germline V gene encodes CDR1 DFQATT and CDR2 SNEGSKA (reference sequence). J lost 2 bases, V lost 5 bases, and 11 bases had no gene match. The CDR3 nucleotides read TGCAGTGCTTTCCGGCCAGGCGGGAGGACCTACGAGCAGTACTTC. This sequence encodes CSAFRPGGRTYEQYF.

The chain recombines TRBV11-2 with TRBJ2-2; 7 nucleotides align to TRBD1. This CDR3 region has 16 residues. V gave up 1 base and J gave up 6 bases; unmatched junction bases: 8. Looked up from germline, CDR1 is SGHAT and CDR2 is FQNNGV. The CDR3: CASSLGQGVTPGELFF. As DNA, the CDR3 is TGTGCCAGCAGCTTAGGGCAGGGGGTGACCCCCGGGGAGCTGTTTTTT.

V is TRBV11-2 and J is TRBJ2-5, with a weak D call TRBD1 (5 bases). Trimming took off 4 bases at V and 0 bases at J, with 15 bases between the two ends. This CDR3 comprises 16 residues. Germline CDR1 and CDR2: SGHAT and FQNNGV. CDR3 coding DNA: TGTGCCAGCAGCTACCACATTACAGGTTACCAAGAGACCCAGTACTTC. This codes for CASSYHITGYQETQYF.

This clonotype came up once. J is TRBJ2-1 and V is TRBV7-6; 10 bases are shared with TRBD2. The junction had 15 bases not matched to a gene; V was cut back by 5 bases and J by 8 bases. Germline V gene sequence: CDR1 SGHVS, CDR2 FNYEAQ. This CDR3 region has 17 residues. The CDR3 protein is CASSGGGGASGSHEQFF. The CDR3 nucleotides read TGTGCCAGCAGCGGAGGAGGAGGGGCTAGCGGGAGCCATGAGCAGTTCTTC.

This clonotype occurred a few times. This chain connects TRBV29-1 to TRBJ1-1, with D possibly being TRBD1 (5 bases). CDR1 SQVTM and CDR2 ANQGSEA come from the germline V gene. The CDR3 totals 13 residues. Trimming stripped 2 bases from V and 4 bases from J, with 11 bases between. The chain's CDR3 is CSVESRQGTEAFF. CDR3 DNA: TGCAGCGTTGAATCCAGGCAGGGCACTGAAGCTTTCTTT.

The chain employs TRBV7-6 and TRBJ1-1; D ambiguous. V was clipped by 5 bases and J by 0 bases, with 13 bases between them. The germline V gene has CDR1 SGHVS and CDR2 FNYEAQ. The CDR3 is 15 residues long. The CDR3 region has the DNA TGTGCCAGCAGCCCCGGGGTGCCCTTGAACACTGAAGCTTTCTTT. Translated, it gives CASSPGVPLNTEAFF.

This clonotype was detected a few times. A read error may account for a junction end that differs from germline. CDR3 residues: CASSLDRGADTQYF. CDR3 in DNA: TGTGCTAGCAGCTTAGATCGCGGGGCAGATACGCAGTATTTT. V gene TRBV7-7 combines with J gene TRBJ2-3; the D gene is possibly TRBD2 (6 bases). The CDR3 has 14 amino acids. The germline V gene has CDR1 SSHAT and CDR2 FNYEAQ (reference sequence).

This clonotype was seen a few times. The rearrangement uses TRBV5-1 and TRBJ2-1; no firm D call. The CDR3 is 16 amino acids. Trimming stripped 0 bases from V and 2 bases from J, with 12 bases between. Germline CDR1 and CDR2: SGHRS and YFSETQ. The CDR3 is CASSLVAPITYNEQFF. CDR3 bases: TGCGCCAGCAGCTTGGTGGCGCCGATAACCTACAATGAGCAGTTCTTC. The full variable domain, in which reference TRBV5-1 and TRBJ2-1 provide the parts outside the CDR3, is KAGVTQTPRYLIKTRGQQVTLSCSPISGHRSVSWYQQTPGQGLQFLFEYFSETQRNKGNFPGRFSGRQFSNSRSEMNVSTLELGDSALYLCASSLVAPITYNEQFFGPGTRLTVL.

The chain combines TRBV12-3 or TRBV12-4 with TRBJ1-5; 9 bases agree with TRBD1. The trim removed 5 bases at V and 1 base at J, leaving 15 bases unmatched. The CDR3 totals 19 residues. CDR3 bases: TGTGCCAGCAGTAGCGGGACAGGGTGGCCGATGGGGAGCAATCAGCCCCAGCATTTT. Protein sequence: CASSSGTGWPMGSNQPQHF.

This clonotype was seen a handful of times. The chain couples TRBV20-1 to TRBJ2-7, with a possible D match to TRBD1 (5 bases). In germline, CDR1 is DFQATT, CDR2 SNEGSKA (reference sequence). The CDR3 length is 12 residues. V was pared by 0 bases and J by 6 bases, with 9 bases between. The CDR3 coding sequence is TGCAGTGCTAGAGAGGTAGGGGTCGAGCAGTACTTC. This gives the protein CSAREVGVEQYF.

The V and J genes are TRBV20-1 and TRBJ2-3; 8 bases align to TRBD2. Per germline, CDR1 DFQATT and CDR2 SNEGSKA (reference sequence). The CDR3 runs 19 residues. V lost 0 bases to trimming and J lost 2 bases; unmatched junction nucleotides: 16. CDR3 region: CSARDLVETGGRNTDTQYF. CDR3 DNA sequence: TGCAGTGCTAGAGATCTAGTCGAGACGGGAGGGCGGAACACAGATACGCAGTATTTT.

Only a few counts were recorded for this clonotype. This sequence joins TRBV7-2 and TRBJ2-3; 7 positions match TRBD2. Unmatched junction bases numbered 16, after V lost 4 bases and J lost 6 bases. The CDR3 contains 17 residues. CDR1 is SGHTA, CDR2 FQGNSA, per germline. As DNA, the CDR3 is TGTGCCAGCAGCTCGATCCCTTTGGGAGCGGGATCGGATACGCAGTATTTT. This encodes CASSSIPLGAGSDTQYF.

V is TRBV2 and J is TRBJ2-7; 7 bases agree with TRBD2. Germline V CDR1 and CDR2: SNHLY, FYNNEI. V shed 3 bases and J 2 bases; nucleotides not matched to a gene: 16. This CDR3 has 18 amino acids. The chain's CDR3 is CASSEGRGIPEDPYEQYF. The CDR3 DNA sequence: TGTGCCAGCAGTGAGGGGAGGGGAATCCCGGAAGATCCCTACGAGCAGTACTTC.